Given below is one T cell receptor beta chain in context. These data are taken from a study of cytomegalovirus exposure and HLA in healthy donors. PCR employed 60 Vbeta and 13 Jbeta primers. Sequencing used immunoSEQ multiplex PCR; TCRdb keeps in-frame clones, though not all of them. The sample holds some 160,000 clones, about 82% seen once. Trimming took 1 base from V and 7 from J; bases not matched to a gene: 9. Germline CDR1 is GTSNPN and CDR2 is SVGIG (reference sequence). CDR3 length equals 14 residues. Sample: PBMCs. This chain uses TRBV30 with TRBJ1-1; 7 nucleotides agree with TRBD1. This clonotype originated in a male donor in good health and CMV-seronegative. The CDR3: CAWSAWTGLNEAFF. The CDR3, as DNA: TGTGCCTGGAGTGCCTGGACAGGATTAAATGAAGCTTTCTTT.